Shown below are 18 T cell receptor beta chains from a single sample sequenced in a study of shared clonotypes between healthy human individuals. Assay: immunoSEQ multiplex PCR; the TCRdb copy retains only in-frame clones and omits some. Found here are about 1.1 million clones, approximately 75% of them singletons; the top ten hold 0.89%. Sequenced input: memory CD4+ T cells from PBMCs. Specified subset: CD45RA-negative fraction. Receptor source: a man between 18 and 29 years old in good health. Some clones in this sample may be carry-over from other donors' samples.

V is TRBV29-1 and J is TRBJ1-6; no firm D call. The V gene lost 0 bases and the J gene lost 10 bases, with 7 bases spanning the gap. Germline V gene lookup returns CDR1 SQVTM and CDR2 ANQGSEA. The CDR3 totals 12 residues. CDR3 DNA: TGCAGCGTTGAAGAGCCCGGCTCACCCCTCCACTTT. It is translated as CSVEEPGSPLHF.

The chain employs TRBV5-1 and TRBJ2-7, with TRBD1 matching over 12 bases. The CDR3 length is 15 residues. Germline V lookup: CDR1 SGHRS, CDR2 YFSETQ. The trim removed 4 bases at V and 7 bases at J, leaving 9 bases unmatched. This chain's CDR3 is CASSHRDRGQGEQYF. The CDR3 DNA reads TGCGCCAGCAGCCACCGGGACAGGGGGCAGGGAGAGCAGTACTTC.

The count of this clone is one. Additional DNA sequences in this sample encode the identical CDR3. The J gene is TRBJ2-4, the V gene TRBV5-4; 8 nucleotides match TRBD1. V gave up 0 bases and J gave up 1 base; unmatched junction bases: 3. Per the germline V gene, CDR1 is SGHNT and CDR2 is YYREEE (reference sequence). The CDR3 is 16 amino acids. CDR3 DNA sequence: TGTGCCAGCAGCTTGGGGCAGGGGGCGGCCAAAAACATTCAGTACTTC. Residues: CASSLGQGAAKNIQYF.

This chain links TRBV5-8 with TRBJ1-1; D unresolved. This CDR3 contains 13 residues. Germline-derived CDR1 and CDR2 are SGHTS and YDEGEE. Trimming removed 4 bases from V and 0 bases from J, with 7 bases in between. The CDR3 reads CASSKQMNTEAFF. The CDR3 bases are TGTGCCAGCAGCAAACAAATGAACACTGAAGCTTTCTTT.

V is TRBV6-1 and J is TRBJ2-7; maybe TRBD1 (5 bases). Trimming took 5 bases from V and 3 from J, leaving 17 bases between them. Germline CDR1 is MNHNS and CDR2 is SASEGT. This CDR3 spans 15 amino acids. CDR3 DNA sequence: TGTGCCAGCAGTCCCGCCCCGCAGGGTCGCTACGAGCAGTACTTC. As protein: CASSPAPQGRYEQYF.

V and J are TRBV6-1 and TRBJ2-1; D ambiguous. Germline V gene sequence: CDR1 MNHNS, CDR2 SASEGT. V lost 1 base to trimming and J lost 15 bases, with 10 bases between them. The CDR3 extends over 11 amino acids. The CDR3 region has the DNA TGTGCCAGCAGTGAAGACACCTCCGGGTTCTTC. It translates to CASSEDTSGFF.

The rearrangement links TRBV2 to TRBJ2-7; perhaps TRBD2 as D (5 bases). Between the trimmed V and J ends, which lost 6 bases and 5 bases, there was a span of 23 bases. This CDR3 spans 16 amino acids. Germline lookup yields CDR1 SNHLY and CDR2 FYNNEI. The CDR3: CASRSPPSGTRDEQYF. The CDR3 bases are TGTGCCAGCAGAAGTCCTCCTTCGGGAACCCGCGACGAGCAGTACTTC.

Concerning this clone itself: This CDR3 is also generated by other DNA sequences in the sample. The chain has TRBV6-5 and TRBJ1-5, with D tentatively TRBD1 (6 bases). The germline gives CDR1 MNHEY, CDR2 SVGAGI. The germline V and J ends were trimmed by 2 bases and 3 bases, with 8 bases remaining between them. This CDR3 has 14 residues. The CDR3 here is CASSYRGNNQPQHF. The CDR3 nucleotides are TGTGCCAGCAGTTACAGGGGGAACAATCAGCCCCAGCATTTT.

In DNA, the CDR3 is TGTGCCTGGAAGGAGGGGACCCTATTGAACACTGAAGCTTTCTTT. It specifies CAWKEGTLLNTEAFF. This sequence joins TRBV30 and TRBJ1-1; possibly TRBD1 for D (5 bases). Germline values: CDR1 GTSNPN, CDR2 SVGIG (reference sequence). This CDR3 has 15 amino acids. V was clipped by 4 bases and J by 0 bases, with 15 bases between them.

CDR3 DNA sequence: TGTGCCATCAGCCGGACTAGCGGGGGGGGATACAATGAGCAGTTCTTC. Translating it yields CAISRTSGGGYNEQFF. The chain uses TRBV10-3 and TRBJ2-1, with 15 bases aligning to TRBD2. Germline V gene data show CDR1 as ENHRY and CDR2 as SYGVKD. The CDR3 length is 16 residues. J was trimmed by 4 bases and V by 6 bases; bases with no gene match: 4.

V and J are TRBV28 and TRBJ1-5; TRBD1 aligns across 7 bases. V dropped 11 bases and J dropped 7; count of bases not matched to a gene: 8. The CDR3 consists of 12 residues. The germline V gene encodes CDR1 MDHEN and CDR2 SYDVKM. Written as DNA, the CDR3 is TGTGCCGGCCGGACAGGTCGCCAGCCCCAGCATTTT. This encodes CAGRTGRQPQHF.

The chain carries TRBV7-9 and TRBJ1-1; D unclear. CDR1 and CDR2 (germline): SEHNR, FQNEAQ (reference sequence). V lost 7 bases and J lost 1, with 7 bases in between. This CDR3 is built from 12 residues. The CDR3 DNA follows: TGTGCCAGCACCCTTAGGAACACTGAAGCTTTCTTT. This encodes CASTLRNTEAFF.

With respect to this clone: A far more abundant clone sits one base away, making this likely a read error. Other DNA sequences in the same sample also yield this CDR3. V and J are TRBV10-3 and TRBJ1-2; possibly TRBD1 for D (5 bases). Germline-derived CDR1 and CDR2 are ENHRY and SYGVKD. CDR3 length: 12 residues. The CDR3 nucleotides are TGTGCCATTAGTGAGTCAGGGTTGGGCTACACCTTC. It translates to CAISESGLGYTF.

This rearrangement joins TRBV28 to TRBJ2-7; possibly TRBD1 for D (6 bases). The CDR3 sequence is 15 residues long. Germline values: CDR1 MDHEN, CDR2 SYDVKM. The ends were cut back, 6 bases at V and 0 bases at J, with 15 bases in the middle. The CDR3, as DNA: TGTGCCAGCAGCTTGAGGGACAAGGCCTCCTACGAGCAGTACTTC. Its translation is CASSLRDKASYEQYF.

This clone has only a few counts. The V and J genes are TRBV30 and TRBJ2-7, with D hard to call. Germline V gives CDR1 GTSNPN, CDR2 SVGIG (reference sequence). The CDR3 spans 15 residues. Trimming pared 3 bases from V and 1 base from J, leaving 16 bases between. Written as DNA, the CDR3 is TGTGCCTGGAGAAGGCCGGGCAGTCCGTCCTACGAGCAGTACTTC. It yields the protein CAWRRPGSPSYEQYF.

Many counts were recorded for this clone. The V call is TRBV7-9, the J call TRBJ2-1, with D perhaps matching TRBD1 or TRBD2 (5 bases each). The CDR3 is made up of 15 amino acids. V lost 6 bases to trimming and J lost 2 bases, with 14 bases between them. CDR1 and CDR2 (germline): SEHNR, FQNEAQ (reference sequence). CDR3 in DNA: TGTGCCAGCAGTGCCCCCGGGACGCCCTACAATGAGCAGTTCTTC. Protein sequence: CASSAPGTPYNEQFF.

With regard to this clone: A much larger clone lies a single base off, so this may be a read error. Other DNA sequences in the sample encode the same CDR3. The V and J genes are TRBV29-1 and TRBJ2-3, with D possibly matching TRBD2 (5 bases). The CDR3 runs 12 residues. In germline, CDR1 is SQVTM, CDR2 ANQGSEA. V gave up 4 bases and J gave up 6 bases, with 11 bases separating them. The CDR3 protein is CSVAGGRDTQYF. CDR3 in DNA: TGCAGCGTTGCAGGAGGTAGGGATACGCAGTATTTT.

This rearrangement joins TRBV5-8 to TRBJ2-2; TRBD2 matches at 8 bases. V lost 5 bases to trimming and J lost 4 bases; unmatched junction nucleotides: 7. Germline V CDR1 and CDR2: SGHTS, YDEGEE. CDR3 length: 15 residues. CDR3 region: CASRAGTRGTGELFF. CDR3 sequence (DNA): TGTGCCAGCAGAGCCGGGACTAGGGGCACCGGGGAGCTGTTTTTT.